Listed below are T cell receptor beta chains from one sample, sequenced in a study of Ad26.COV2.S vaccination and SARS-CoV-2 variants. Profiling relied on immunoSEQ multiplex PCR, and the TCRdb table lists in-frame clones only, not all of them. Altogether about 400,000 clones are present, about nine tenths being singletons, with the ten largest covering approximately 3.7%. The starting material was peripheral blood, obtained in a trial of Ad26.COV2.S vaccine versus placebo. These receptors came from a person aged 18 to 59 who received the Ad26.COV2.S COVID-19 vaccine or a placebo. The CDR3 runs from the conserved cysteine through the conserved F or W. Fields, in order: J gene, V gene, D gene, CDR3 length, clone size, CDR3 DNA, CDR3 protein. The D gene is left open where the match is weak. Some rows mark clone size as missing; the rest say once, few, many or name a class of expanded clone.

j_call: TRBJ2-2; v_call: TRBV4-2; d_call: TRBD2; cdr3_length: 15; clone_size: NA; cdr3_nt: TGTGCCAGCAGCCAAGCTAGCGGGGGGACCGGGGAGCTGTTTTTT; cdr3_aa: CASSQASGGTGELFF
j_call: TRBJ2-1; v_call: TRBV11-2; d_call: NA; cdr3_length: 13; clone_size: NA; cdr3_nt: TGTGCCAGCAGCTTCGAGTCCTACAATGAGCAGTTCTTC; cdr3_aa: CASSFESYNEQFF
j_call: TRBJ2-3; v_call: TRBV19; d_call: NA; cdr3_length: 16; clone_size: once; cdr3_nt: TGTGCCAGTAAAACCGGGCCCCGGTTGGGCACAAATACGCAGTATTTT; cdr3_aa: CASKTGPRLGTNTQYF
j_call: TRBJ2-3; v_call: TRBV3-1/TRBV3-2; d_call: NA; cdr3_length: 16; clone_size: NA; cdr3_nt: TGTGCCAGCAGCCAAGTAACGGGGGACCCCACAGATACGCAGTATTTT; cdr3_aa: CASSQVTGDPTDTQYF
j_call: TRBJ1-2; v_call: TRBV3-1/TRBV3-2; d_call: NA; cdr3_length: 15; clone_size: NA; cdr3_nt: TGTGCCAGCAGCCAAGCTGTCGAGGGGGACTATGGCTACACCTTC; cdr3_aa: CASSQAVEGDYGYTF
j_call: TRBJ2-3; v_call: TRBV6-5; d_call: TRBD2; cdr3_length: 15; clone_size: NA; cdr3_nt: TGTGCCAGCGCGCTAGCGGGATATAGCACAGATACGCAGTATTTT; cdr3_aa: CASALAGYSTDTQYF
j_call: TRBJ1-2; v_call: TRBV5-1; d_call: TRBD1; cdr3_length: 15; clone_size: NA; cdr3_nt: TGCGCCAGCAGCCTCGACAGGGGGTCGAACTATGGCTACACCTTC; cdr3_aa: CASSLDRGSNYGYTF
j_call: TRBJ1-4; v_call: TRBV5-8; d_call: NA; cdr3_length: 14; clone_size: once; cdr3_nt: TGTGCCAGCAGCCACGGAATCTCAGGTGAAAAACTGTTTTTT; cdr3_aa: CASSHGISGEKLFF
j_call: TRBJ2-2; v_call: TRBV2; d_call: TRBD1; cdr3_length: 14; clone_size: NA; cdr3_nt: TGTGCCAGCACCTCGACAGGGATCACCGGGGAGCTGTTTTTT; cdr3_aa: CASTSTGITGELFF
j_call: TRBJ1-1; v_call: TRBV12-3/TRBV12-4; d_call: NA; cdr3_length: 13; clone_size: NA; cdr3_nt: TGTGCCAGCAGTTTGTTCCGTAACACTGAAGCTTTCTTT; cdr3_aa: CASSLFRNTEAFF
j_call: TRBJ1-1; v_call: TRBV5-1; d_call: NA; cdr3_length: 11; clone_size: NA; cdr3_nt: TGCGCCAGCAGCTCCGGGACTTTAGCTTTCTTT; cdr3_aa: CASSSGTLAFF
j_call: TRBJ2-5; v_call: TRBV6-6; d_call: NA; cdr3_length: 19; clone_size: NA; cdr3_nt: TGTGCCAGCAGTCCGGTACAGGGAGCCGAACGTCCCCACCTAGAGACCCAGTACTTC; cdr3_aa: CASSPVQGAERPHLETQYF
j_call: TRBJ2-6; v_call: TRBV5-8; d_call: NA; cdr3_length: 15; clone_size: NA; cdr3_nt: TGTGCCAGCAGCCCGGATCCCTCTGGGGCCAACGTCCTGACTTTC; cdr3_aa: CASSPDPSGANVLTF
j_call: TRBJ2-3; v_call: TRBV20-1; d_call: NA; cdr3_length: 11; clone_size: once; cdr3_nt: TGCAGTGCGATAAAGGGCGGCAATTTGGATTTT; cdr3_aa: CSAIKGGNLDF
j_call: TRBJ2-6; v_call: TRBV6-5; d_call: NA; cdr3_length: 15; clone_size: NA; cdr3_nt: TGTGCCAGCAGCAAGCGGTTCTCTGGGGCCAACGTCCTGACTTTC; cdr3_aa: CASSKRFSGANVLTF
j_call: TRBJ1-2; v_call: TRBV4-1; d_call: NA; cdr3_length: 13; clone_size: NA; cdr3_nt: TGCGCCAGCAGCCAAGTCGGGGCCTATGGCTACACCTTC; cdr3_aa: CASSQVGAYGYTF
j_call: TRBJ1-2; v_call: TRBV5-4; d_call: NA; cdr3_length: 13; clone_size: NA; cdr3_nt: TGTGCCAGCAGTTCATCCTCCGTCTATGGCTACACCTTC; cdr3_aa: CASSSSSVYGYTF
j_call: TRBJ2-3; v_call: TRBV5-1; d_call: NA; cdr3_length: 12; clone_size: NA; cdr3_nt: TGCGCCAGCAGCTCTAGCACAGATACGCAGTATTTT; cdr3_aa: CASSSSTDTQYF
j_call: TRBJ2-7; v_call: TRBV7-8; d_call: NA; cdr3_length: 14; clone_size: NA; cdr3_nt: TGTGCCAGCAGCTTATTTACGACACGATACGAGCAGTACTTC; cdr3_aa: CASSLFTTRYEQYF
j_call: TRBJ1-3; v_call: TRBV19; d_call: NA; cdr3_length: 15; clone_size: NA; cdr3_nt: TGTGCCAGTAGTTACCGGGACGGTTTTGAAAACACCATATATTTT; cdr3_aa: CASSYRDGFENTIYF
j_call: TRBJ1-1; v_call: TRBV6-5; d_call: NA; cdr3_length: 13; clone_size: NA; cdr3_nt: TGTGCCAGCAGTTACGCGGGGCTCGCTGAAGCTTTCTTT; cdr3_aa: CASSYAGLAEAFF
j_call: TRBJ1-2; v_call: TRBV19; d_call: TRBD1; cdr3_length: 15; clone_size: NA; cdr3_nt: TGTGCCAGTAGTAAGGGGGCCCTAATAAGGTATGGCTACACCTTC; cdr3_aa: CASSKGALIRYGYTF
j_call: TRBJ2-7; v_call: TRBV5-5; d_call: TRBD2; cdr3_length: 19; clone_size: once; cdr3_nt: TGTGCCAGCAGCGGGGGTGGATGGACTAGCGGGGGCCCCTCCTACGAGCAGTACTTC; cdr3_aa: CASSGGGWTSGGPSYEQYF
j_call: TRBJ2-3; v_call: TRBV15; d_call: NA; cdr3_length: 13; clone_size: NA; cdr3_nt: TGTGCCACCAGCAGAGATGTGTCAGATACGCAGTATTTT; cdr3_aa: CATSRDVSDTQYF